Included here is one T cell receptor (beta chain) sequence, with context. The target of this receptor is not known. No base quality information exists; no much larger clone differs at one position. The immunoSEQ Assay, a bias-controlled multiplex PCR, was used to amplify TCRbeta CDR3 regions from genomic DNA. Per the authors' processing: Nucleated cell counts per sample were estimated from amplification of reference gene primers within the assay. Sequence reads were collapsed and filtered to measure the absolute abundance of every unique TCRbeta CDR3 rearrangement. Productive Simpson clonality was computed per sample as the square root of Simpson's diversity index over productive rearrangements. The table was pulled from immuneACCESS by TCRdb, which kept in-frame rearrangements only. Such tables lose some clones; where checked, under half of the loss comes from unresolved V genes, and the rest has no known cause. Clone size and the V and J calls come from that table; the DNA yielded D and trimming. This sample is represented by about 240,000 clones; 70% to 85% of them were singletons. Together, the top ten hold more than 9.5% of the sample.

From V the trimming removes 4 bases and from J it removes 5 bases, while the gene matches leave 11 bases of the junction unaccounted for. The CDR3 measures 15 amino acids from cysteine to phenylalanine. The sequence is cut down to CDR3 DNA, 45 bases in frame from base 1. CDR1 SQVTM and CDR2 ANQGSEA are derived from the germline V gene. The sample originates from a study of blood T cell repertoires in COVID-19 (dated by TCRdb to 2020 to 2021). Regarding the study in general: Samples covering the acute and convalescent phases of COVID-19 were provided by collaborators in the United States, Italy and Spain. The material from the prospective study consisted of cDNA or gDNA derived from T cells, B-cell-depleted T cells, or PBMCs. Subjects who had been exposed to COVID-19, were actively infected with it, or had recovered from it provided the deeply sampled blood TCRbeta repertoires that made up the dataset. A freely available public database, intended as a resource for researchers studying the immune response to SARS-CoV-2, is where the repertoires were released. Samples came from the ongoing ImmuneRACE study (first 160 participants) plus 1,254 subjects from 6 global collaborators. Sample metadata almost always included a de-identified subject ID, COVID-19 status, age in years and sex. Where available, HLA class I and class II types were taken from metadata supplied by the sample provider and were not determined by assay-based typing. General findings and caveats noted by the study authors: Clinical and demographic metadata were provided uncurated, with the amount varying by source and participant.

Each collaborating institution followed its own protocols to collect whole blood in K2EDTA tubes. For TCRbeta analysis, collaborators shipped samples in one of three forms: frozen whole blood, isolated PBMCs, or DNA extracted from either of those sample types. This TCR was sampled from a woman aged 80 or older with acute or convalescent COVID-19. Sequenced input: peripheral blood. The chain couples TRBV29-1 to TRBJ2-3; TRBD2 agrees with 8 junctional bases. At the DNA level, the sequence is TGCAGCGTTGGAGCCTTAGCGGGGCGGGTAGATACGCAGTATTTT. Its protein reads: CSVGALAGRVDTQYF.